This T cell receptor (beta chain) appears in the sequencing data of a study of blood T cell repertoires in COVID-19. Study-wide context: The origin of the acute and convalescent COVID-19 samples was the United States, Italy and Spain. Nucleic acid was either cDNA or gDNA, and it came from T cells, B-cell-depleted T cells, or PBMCs.

Seattle-derived patients entered the study during active infection and were followed longitudinally. Original processing methods: Reference gene primer amplification yielded estimated nucleated cell counts. The protocol was immunoSEQ multiplex PCR, while the TCRdb copy is restricted to in-frame clones and leaves out a portion. V, J and clone size derive from that table, while D and trimming were established from the DNA sequence. The sample lists roughly 180,000 clones, approximately 85% seen once, with over 5% in the top ten. Germline-derived CDR1 and CDR2 are SGHRS and YFSETQ. V was pared by 5 bases and J by 1 base, with 17 bases between. The CDR3 runs 16 residues.

Sequencing used peripheral blood. The receptor was isolated from a woman between 50 and 59 years old with COVID-19, enrolled during active disease. The genes are TRBV5-1 and TRBJ2-3; D might be TRBD1 (5 bases). CDR3 coding DNA: TGCGCCAGCAGTCAGCCGACAGATCCCCGCACAGATACGCAGTATTTT. It codes for CASSQPTDPRTDTQYF.